This passage covers 9 T cell receptor beta chains from one sample sequenced in a study of blood T cell repertoires in COVID-19. TCRdb's table, derived via immunoSEQ multiplex PCR, lists solely in-frame clones and lacks some. The sample records more than 75,000 clones, approximately 90% being singletons. The sequencing input was peripheral blood. The receptors derive from a woman older than 75 with active COVID-19.

The V gene is TRBV10-1, the J gene TRBJ2-3, with 7 nucleotides matching TRBD2. Germline trimming cut 3 bases from V and 3 bases from J; bases unmatched to any gene: 6. Germline assignment: CDR1 WNHNN and CDR2 SYGVQD (reference sequence). The CDR3 is 15 amino acids. CDR3 sequence reads: CASSDSGGGTDTQYF. The CDR3 DNA is TGCGCCAGCAGTGATTCGGGAGGAGGGACAGATACGCAGTATTTT.

The chain combines TRBV7-9 with TRBJ2-7; D is possibly TRBD2 (6 bases). The V end was cut by 5 bases, the J end by 2 bases, with 13 bases between. Germline values: CDR1 SEHNR, CDR2 FQNEAQ (reference sequence). The CDR3 totals 14 residues. CDR3: CASSAATRTYEQYF. CDR3 bases: TGTGCCAGCAGCGCCGCGACTAGAACCTACGAGCAGTACTTC.

J is TRBJ1-2 and V is TRBV10-3, with D possibly TRBD1 on 5 matching bases. Deletions cut 6 bases from V and 4 bases from J, with 15 bases between. Germline V gene lookup returns CDR1 ENHRY and CDR2 SYGVKD. CDR3 size: 14 residues. The CDR3 DNA follows: TGTGCCATCAGGGGGGGACTCGAGGGCTATGGCTACACCTTC. Translated, it gives CAIRGGLEGYGYTF.

The V gene is TRBV11-1, the J gene TRBJ2-7, with 7 nucleotides matching TRBD1. Germline trimming cut 6 bases from V and 2 bases from J; bases unmatched to any gene: 13. This CDR3 is 16 amino acids long. Germline V lookup: CDR1 SGHAT, CDR2 FQDESV (reference sequence). In DNA form, the CDR3 reads TGTGCCAGCAGTTCACCCCGGGACAGTTACCCCTACGAGCAGTACTTC. It is translated as CASSSPRDSYPYEQYF. Filled out from reference TRBV11-1 and TRBJ2-7, the complete variable domain reads EAEVAQSPRYKITEKSQAVAFWCDPISGHATLYWYRQILGQGPELLVQFQDESVVDDSQLPKDRFSAERLKGVDSTLKIQPAELGDSAMYLCASSSPRDSYPYEQYFGPGTRLTVT.

J is TRBJ2-1 and V is TRBV29-1, with D tentatively TRBD2 (5 bases). V shed 0 bases and J shed 5 bases, with 20 bases lying between them. The CDR3 covers 17 residues. Germline V gene sequence: CDR1 SQVTM, CDR2 ANQGSEA. CDR3 sequence: CSVEENLAASRHNEQFF. Here the CDR3 DNA reads TGCAGCGTTGAAGAAAATCTCGCGGCTAGCCGCCACAATGAGCAGTTCTTC.

The chain uses TRBV13 and TRBJ2-1; 15 bases are shared with TRBD2. CDR3 size: 17 residues. The J segment lost 3 bases and the V segment lost 4 bases, leaving 4 bases of the junction unmatched. Germline V gene data show CDR1 as PRHDT and CDR2 as FYEKMQ (reference sequence). CDR3 coding DNA: TGTGCCAGCAGCTCGGGACTAGCGGGAGGCCGCTACAATGAGCAGTTCTTC. It translates to CASSSGLAGGRYNEQFF.

The V gene is TRBV20-1, the J gene TRBJ2-5; D perhaps matches TRBD2 (5 bases). V shed 3 bases and J shed 3 bases, with 14 bases lying between them. Looked up from germline, CDR1 is DFQATT and CDR2 is SNEGSKA (reference sequence). This CDR3 region has 14 residues. CDR3 protein: CSASFEGSEETQYF. The CDR3 DNA reads TGCAGTGCTAGTTTCGAGGGTTCAGAAGAGACCCAGTACTTC.

This clone was detected a few times. V usage is TRBV7-9 and J usage is TRBJ2-7; 9 bases align to TRBD1. Germline V gene sequence: CDR1 SEHNR, CDR2 FQNEAQ (reference sequence). CDR3 size: 14 residues. Trimming removed 5 bases from V and 2 bases from J; junction bases left unmatched: 4. This CDR3 is CASSHRGLTYEQYF. CDR3 in DNA: TGTGCCAGCAGCCACAGGGGGCTAACCTACGAGCAGTACTTC.

This chain joins TRBV9 and TRBJ2-1; weak D call: TRBD1 (6 bases). Between the trimmed V and J ends, which lost 1 base and 6 bases, there was a span of 8 bases. Germline V gene lookup returns CDR1 SGDLS and CDR2 YYNGEE. This CDR3 comprises 13 residues. CDR3 residues: CASSVTGSNEQFF. CDR3 coding DNA: TGTGCCAGCAGCGTAACAGGGTCCAATGAGCAGTTCTTC.